This T cell receptor beta chain was identified in a study of T cells after yellow fever vaccination. This clonotype was detected many times. The CDR3 has 13 residues. The V end lost 1 base, the J end lost 3 bases, and 6 bases lay between the germline ends. The V gene's germline CDR1 is SEHNR and CDR2 FQNEAQ (reference sequence). TCRdb re-called the 5' RACE reads with MiXCR, one entry per CDR3 protein. Among nearly 300,000 distinct CDR3 sequences listed, approximately 10% were seen once. The J gene is TRBJ1-2, the V gene TRBV7-9, with unresolved D. The sample in question was CD4+ T cells sorted from PBMCs, obtained 5 days after the yellow fever booster vaccination. The TCR was taken from a man aged 18 to 29 who received the YFV17D yellow fever vaccine. The CDR3 here is CASSLGGDYGYTF. The DNA for the CDR3 is TGTGCCAGCAGCTTAGGAGGAGACTATGGCTACACCTTC.